The 27 T cell receptor beta chains presented below share a single source sample, sequenced in a study of radiation and T cells in renal cell carcinoma. The time point here: blood 4 weeks post-SBRT, at nephrectomy. As to treatment: 15 Gy SBRT to primary tumor, nephrectomy 4 weeks later. TCRdb's copy holds only in-frame clones and misses some; the assay was immunoSEQ multiplex PCR. The sample holds about 90,000 clones, 85% seen once. The specimen was blood, collected from a patient whose treatment included radiotherapy and nephrectomy. The receptors shown here come from a man aged 45-65 years with renal cell carcinoma.

This chain uses TRBV2 with TRBJ1-5; TRBD1 agrees at 8 bases. V shed 2 bases and J 7 bases; nucleotides not matched to a gene: 4. The V gene's germline CDR1 is SNHLY and CDR2 FYNNEI. The length of the CDR3 is 14 residues. CDR3 loop: CASSEQGAEQPQHF. In DNA, the CDR3 is TGTGCCAGCAGTGAACAGGGGGCTGAGCAGCCCCAGCATTTT. Drawing the rest from reference TRBV2 and TRBJ1-5, the complete variable domain is EPEVTQTPSHQVTQMGQEVILRCVPISNHLYFYWYRQILGQKVEFLVSFYNNEISEKSEIFDDQFSVERPDGSNFTLKIRSTKLEDSAMYFCASSEQGAEQPQHFGDGTRLSIL.

The chain has TRBV18 and TRBJ2-3, with D unclear. This CDR3 spans 17 amino acids. Germline V gene data show CDR1 as KGHSH and CDR2 as LQKENI. The V gene lost 6 bases and the J gene lost 1 base, with 20 bases spanning the gap. The CDR3, as DNA: TGTGCCAGCTCCCTCCGGCCCGGCAGCCTTCGCACAGATACGCAGTATTTT. This encodes CASSLRPGSLRTDTQYF. Full variable domain (outside the CDR3, taken from reference TRBV18 and TRBJ2-3): NAGVMQNPRHLVRRRGQEARLRCSPMKGHSHVYWYRQLPEEGLKFMVYLQKENIIDESGMPKERFSAEFPKEGPSILRIQQVVRGDSAAYFCASSLRPGSLRTDTQYFGPGTRLTVL.

This chain uses TRBV1 with TRBJ2-1; the D call TRBD2 from the table was never checked on the DNA. TRBV1 corresponds to a pseudogene. The CDR3 runs 12 residues. For the CDR3, the DNA is TGCACCAGCAGCCAAGACTTCAATGAGCAGTTCTTC. It yields the protein CTSSQDFNEQFF.

The chain is built from TRBV7-1 and TRBJ1-2; D is ambiguous. TRBV7-1 is reported as an ORF; its role is uncertain. Trimming left V 4 bases short and J 13 bases short, with 13 bases between. The CDR3 length is 11 residues. The CDR3 DNA reads as TGTGCCAGCAGCTTAGAATCCAATTGCACCTTC. This sequence encodes CASSLESNCTF.

This chain connects TRBV2 to TRBJ2-3; D not resolved. The CDR3 sequence is 14 residues long. V was trimmed by 4 bases and J by 4 bases, leaving 12 bases between them. Per germline, CDR1 SNHLY and CDR2 FYNNEI. CDR3 amino acids: CASSGSGSPDTQYF. CDR3 sequence (DNA): TGTGCCAGCAGTGGGTCAGGAAGCCCAGATACGCAGTATTTT.

This chain uses TRBV7-2 with TRBJ1-1, with unresolved D. The CDR3 spans 13 residues. V lost 6 bases, J lost 6 bases, and 14 bases lay in between. From germline, CDR1 is SGHTA and CDR2 FQGNSA. The DNA of the CDR3 is TGTGCCAGCAGTTTTGGAGTGGGCTCTGAAGCTTTCTTT. Translating gives CASSFGVGSEAFF. Filled out from reference TRBV7-2 and TRBJ1-1, the complete variable domain reads GAGVSQSPSNKVTEKGKDVELRCDPISGHTALYWYRQSLGQGLEFLIYFQGNSAPDKSGLPSDRFSAERTGGSVSTLTIQRTQQEDSAVYLCASSFGVGSEAFFGQGTRLTVV.

The chain has TRBV5-1 and TRBJ2-5, with TRBD1 identical over 9 bases. Germline assignment: CDR1 SGHRS and CDR2 YFSETQ. The V segment lost 0 bases and the J segment 1 base; nucleotides outside the gene matches: 1. The CDR3 loop spans 15 amino acids. The CDR3 DNA reads TGCGCCAGCAGCTTGGCGGACAGGGGCCAAGAGACCCAGTACTTC. Translation gives CASSLADRGQETQYF.

The chain carries TRBV2 and TRBJ2-1; D gene ambiguous. Trimming shortened V by 7 bases and J by 1 base, and 11 bases separated the two germline ends. The CDR3 is 14 amino acids. Germline V gene data show CDR1 as SNHLY and CDR2 as FYNNEI. CDR3 nucleotide sequence: TGTGCCAGCAAACGGTGGCAGTCCTACAATGAGCAGTTCTTC. Translated, it gives CASKRWQSYNEQFF.

V is TRBV19 and J is TRBJ1-2, with 8 bases identical to TRBD1. From germline, CDR1 is LNHDA and CDR2 SQIVND (reference sequence). V lost 6 bases to trimming and J lost 7 bases; unmatched junction nucleotides: 7. The CDR3 sequence is 13 residues long. This chain's CDR3 is CASSLDRGTGYTF. The CDR3 coding sequence is TGTGCCAGTAGCCTCGACAGGGGCACTGGCTACACCTTC.

The chain is built from TRBV4-3 and TRBJ2-2; D is tentatively TRBD1 or TRBD2 (7 bases each). CDR1 is LGHNA and CDR2 is YSLEER in the germline V gene. CDR3 length equals 16 residues. Trimming removed 7 bases from V and 2 bases from J, with 17 bases in between. CDR3 coding DNA: TGCGCCAGCACCCAGGGGGGGGGAGCCAACACCGGGGAGCTGTTTTTT. This codes for CASTQGGGANTGELFF.

The sample holds one count of this clone. The chain combines TRBV4-1 with TRBJ1-2; perhaps TRBD1 as D (5 bases). V lost 4 bases to trimming and J lost 4 bases, with 16 bases between them. Looked up from germline, CDR1 is MGHRA and CDR2 is YSYEKL. The CDR3 is 15 amino acids. In DNA, the CDR3 is TGCGCCAGCAGCCTAGAAGAAGGGGAGGCCTATGGCTACACCTTC. This translates into CASSLEEGEAYGYTF.

J is TRBJ2-1 and V is TRBV5-4; D may be TRBD2 (6 bases). The CDR3 has 14 residues. V was clipped by 2 bases and J by 7 bases, with 13 bases between them. CDR1 and CDR2 from the germline V gene are SGHNT and YYREEE (reference sequence). The CDR3 sequence: CASSFGGGWNEQFF. Here the CDR3 DNA reads TGTGCCAGCAGCTTCGGTGGGGGGTGGAATGAGCAGTTCTTC. Looking up the rest from reference TRBV5-4 and TRBJ2-1 gives the full variable domain: ETGVTQSPTHLIKTRGQQVTLRCSSQSGHNTVSWYQQALGQGPQFIFQYYREEENGRGNFPPRFSGLQFPNYSSELNVNALELDDSALYLCASSFGGGWNEQFFGPGTRLTVL.

The chain joins TRBV7-9 to TRBJ2-1, with 9 positions matching TRBD1. The length of the CDR3 is 16 residues. Germline V gene data show CDR1 as SEHNR and CDR2 as FQNEAQ (reference sequence). Losses at the gene ends were 4 bases for V and 9 bases for J; bases not matched to a gene: 13. Here the CDR3 DNA reads TGTGCCAGCAGCTCCAACTACAGGGGGCGCGATAGTGAGCAGTTCTTC. The encoded protein is CASSSNYRGRDSEQFF.

This chain uses TRBV12-5 with TRBJ1-1; possible D gene TRBD1, 5 bases. The CDR3 loop spans 15 amino acids. The V gene lost 7 bases and the J gene lost 3 bases, with 18 bases spanning the gap. Germline V lookup: CDR1 LGHNT, CDR2 FRNRAP. The CDR3 sequence is CASAIRDSPYTEAFF. The CDR3 DNA sequence: TGTGCTAGTGCCATAAGAGACAGTCCCTACACTGAAGCTTTCTTT. The full variable domain, rest sourced from reference TRBV12-5 and TRBJ1-1, is DARVTQTPRHKVTEMGQEVTMRCQPILGHNTVFWYRQTMMQGLELLAYFRNRAPLDDSGMPKDRFSAEMPDATLATLKIQPSEPRDSAVYFCASAIRDSPYTEAFFGQGTRLTVV.

The rearrangement links TRBV10-3 to TRBJ1-1; TRBD1 might be the D (6 bases). The CDR3 has 14 amino acids. Trimming stripped 7 bases from V and 6 bases from J, with 18 bases between. Per germline, CDR1 ENHRY and CDR2 SYGVKD. As DNA, the CDR3 is TGTGCCATCAATCCTAGGGGGGAGGGCGCTGAAGCTTTCTTT. It yields the protein CAINPRGEGAEAFF.

The V gene is TRBV6-6, the J gene TRBJ1-3; D unclear. Germline assignment: CDR1 MNHNY and CDR2 SVGAGI (reference sequence). CDR3 size: 14 residues. V was pared by 5 bases and J by 0 bases, with 8 bases between. CDR3 region: CASSLLSSGNTIYF. CDR3 in DNA: TGTGCCAGCAGTCTTCTGAGCTCTGGAAACACCATATATTTT.

The rearrangement uses TRBV2 and TRBJ2-1, with a tentative D call TRBD2 (5 bases). Germline CDR1 reads SNHLY; CDR2 reads FYNNEI. Trimming stripped 7 bases from V and 7 bases from J, with 8 bases between. The CDR3 spans 11 residues. CDR3 sequence (DNA): TGTGCCAGCACCCGGAGGAATGAGCAGTTCTTC. Protein product: CASTRRNEQFF.

The CDR3 is CASRTGGEYYEQYF. The CDR3 bases are TGTGCCAGCAGGACAGGGGGGGAGTACTACGAGCAGTACTTC. The chain combines TRBV27 with TRBJ2-7; 9 nucleotides line up with TRBD1. Per the germline V gene, CDR1 is MNHEY and CDR2 is SMNVEV (reference sequence). V gave up 6 bases and J gave up 3 bases; unmatched junction bases: 6. The CDR3 runs to 14 residues.

J is TRBJ1-2 and V is TRBV7-2; tentative D call: TRBD1 (6 bases). Looked up from germline, CDR1 is SGHTA and CDR2 is FQGNSA. V lost 2 bases and J 4 bases, leaving 14 bases between the germline ends. The CDR3 sequence is 15 residues long. The CDR3 DNA reads TGTGCCAGCAGCTTACGTAGTCAAGGGGGCTATGGCTACACCTTC. This sequence encodes CASSLRSQGGYGYTF. The variable domain in full, with the rest retrieved from reference TRBV7-2 and TRBJ1-2, is GAGVSQSPSNKVTEKGKDVELRCDPISGHTALYWYRQSLGQGLEFLIYFQGNSAPDKSGLPSDRFSAERTGGSVSTLTIQRTQQEDSAVYLCASSLRSQGGYGYTFGSGTRLTVV.

The V call is TRBV5-4, the J call TRBJ2-3; the D gene could be TRBD1 or TRBD2 (5 bases each). V was cut by 2 bases and J by 2 bases, with 21 bases left in between. Germline loops: CDR1 SGHNT, CDR2 YYREEE (reference sequence). CDR3 length equals 18 residues. The CDR3 coding sequence is TGTGCCAGCAGCTTTGGGCAGAGGGGACGGCCAACCACAGATACGCAGTATTTT. As protein: CASSFGQRGRPTTDTQYF.

The chain couples TRBV14 to TRBJ2-1, with 7 bases fitting TRBD2. The V and J ends lost 2 bases and 3 bases, in that order; junction bases with no gene match: 10. This CDR3 has 17 amino acids. Looked up from germline, CDR1 is SGHDN and CDR2 is FVKESK. The CDR3 nucleotides read TGTGCCAGCAGCCAAATGGGGGGGACTGTGGGCTACAATGAGCAGTTCTTC. It specifies CASSQMGGTVGYNEQFF. The full variable domain, rest sourced from reference TRBV14 and TRBJ2-1, is EAGVTQFPSHSVIEKGQTVTLRCDPISGHDNLYWYRRVMGKEIKFLLHFVKESKQDESGMPNNRFLAERTGGTYSTLKVQPAELEDSGVYFCASSQMGGTVGYNEQFFGPGTRLTVL.

The V call is TRBV18, the J call TRBJ1-3; 8 positions match TRBD1. V shed 3 bases and J 4 bases; nucleotides not matched to a gene: 2. The V gene's germline CDR1 is KGHSH and CDR2 LQKENI. CDR3 length: 14 amino acids. The CDR3 DNA is TGTGCCAGCTCACCGACAGGGGACGGAAACACCATATATTTT. Residues: CASSPTGDGNTIYF.

The chain links TRBV5-1 to TRBJ2-3, with D perhaps TRBD2 (6 bases). Germline values: CDR1 SGHRS, CDR2 YFSETQ. Trimming pared 3 bases from V and 0 bases from J, leaving 17 bases between. The CDR3 runs to 17 residues. The CDR3 sequence is CASSYPPQRVSTDTQYF. The CDR3 DNA is TGCGCCAGCAGCTACCCCCCTCAGCGGGTTAGCACAGATACGCAGTATTTT.

The chain carries TRBV12-5 and TRBJ1-1; no reliable D call. This CDR3 comprises 11 residues. Trimming removed 6 bases at V and 7 bases at J, with 9 bases between. Germline lookup yields CDR1 LGHNT and CDR2 FRNRAP. CDR3 protein: CASGPILEAFF. CDR3 DNA: TGTGCTAGTGGACCTATCCTTGAAGCTTTCTTT. Supplemented by reference TRBV12-5 and TRBJ1-1, the full variable domain reads DARVTQTPRHKVTEMGQEVTMRCQPILGHNTVFWYRQTMMQGLELLAYFRNRAPLDDSGMPKDRFSAEMPDATLATLKIQPSEPRDSAVYFCASGPILEAFFGQGTRLTVV.

The chain employs TRBV27 and TRBJ1-2; 8 bases fit TRBD1. Germline V gives CDR1 MNHEY, CDR2 SMNVEV (reference sequence). With 6 bases clipped from V and 8 bases from J, the junction kept 11 bases outside the gene matches. This CDR3 region has 14 residues. DNA of the CDR3: TGTGCCAGCAGCCCGGGGACAGGCCTGGGGGGCTACACCTTC. Its protein product is CASSPGTGLGGYTF.

The chain joins TRBV21-1 to TRBJ1-1; the table's D call TRBD1 went unverified against the DNA. TRBV21-1 is recorded as a pseudogene. The CDR3 is 15 amino acids. The CDR3: CASSNRVRVGTEAFF. The DNA of the CDR3 is TGTGCCAGCAGCAATCGGGTCAGGGTAGGGACTGAAGCTTTCTTT.

This clone was detected only once. The chain employs TRBV5-4 and TRBJ2-1; D gene ambiguous. The germline V gene has CDR1 SGHNT and CDR2 YYREEE (reference sequence). V gave up 1 base and J gave up 5 bases, with 13 bases separating them. This CDR3 spans 15 amino acids. The CDR3 is CASSLTASPHNEQFF. The CDR3 DNA is TGTGCCAGCAGCTTGACAGCCTCCCCCCACAATGAGCAGTTCTTC.